These 32 T cell receptor beta chains originate from one sample sequenced in a study of blood T cell repertoires in COVID-19. Sequencing was performed with immunoSEQ multiplex PCR; in TCRdb, only in-frame clones are kept and a portion is missing. Of fewer than 250,000 clones in the sample, roughly four fifths are singletons; the top ten hold 3.5% to 4.5%. The specimen sequenced was peripheral blood. The receptors derive from a man in his fifties with acute or convalescent COVID-19.

The chain combines TRBV7-2 with TRBJ2-3; D unclear. V lost 1 base and J lost 8, with 10 bases in between. Germline V CDR1 and CDR2: SGHTA, FQGNSA. This CDR3 is built from 13 residues. CDR3: CASSLVSVGTQYF. The CDR3 DNA reads as TGTGCCAGCAGCTTAGTTTCGGTCGGTACGCAGTATTTT.

The V and J genes are TRBV29-1 and TRBJ2-7; D may be TRBD1 (6 bases). The germline V gene encodes CDR1 SQVTM and CDR2 ANQGSEA. Trimming cost V 6 bases and J 0 bases, with 21 bases left between them. This CDR3 has 16 amino acids. CDR3 sequence (DNA): TGCAGCGTCGAAACACTACAGGGTTCCTCCTCCTACGAGCAGTACTTC. Translation gives CSVETLQGSSSYEQYF.

This clone has a single count. V gene TRBV7-8 combines with J gene TRBJ1-4; D remains ambiguous. The CDR3 has 15 amino acids. Germline assignment: CDR1 SGHVS and CDR2 FQNEAQ. V was trimmed by 5 bases and J by 8 bases, leaving 18 bases between them. This CDR3 is CASSAYVAEEEKLFF. The CDR3 DNA reads as TGTGCCAGCAGCGCATACGTCGCGGAGGAGGAAAAACTGTTTTTT.

This chain uses TRBV5-1 with TRBJ1-5; 7 bases are a match to TRBD1. Trimming removed 0 bases from V and 7 bases from J; junction bases left unmatched: 4. Germline V gene data show CDR1 as SGHRS and CDR2 as YFSETQ. The CDR3 consists of 14 residues. The CDR3 protein is CASSLGSTGQPQHF. DNA for the CDR3: TGCGCCAGCAGCTTGGGGTCGACAGGGCAGCCCCAGCATTTT.

This chain joins TRBV18 and TRBJ2-1; no definite D call. CDR1 is KGHSH, CDR2 LQKENI, per germline. V lost 4 bases and J 9 bases, leaving 16 bases between the germline ends. This CDR3 region has 14 residues. CDR3 DNA sequence: TGTGCCAGCTCACTACGGCCCCGCGGTGCTGAGCAGTTCTTC. This codes for CASSLRPRGAEQFF. Supplemented by reference TRBV18 and TRBJ2-1, the full variable domain reads NAGVMQNPRHLVRRRGQEARLRCSPMKGHSHVYWYRQLPEEGLKFMVYLQKENIIDESGMPKERFSAEFPKEGPSILRIQQVVRGDSAAYFCASSLRPRGAEQFFGPGTRLTVL.

The chain uses TRBV5-1 and TRBJ1-2, with no clear D. V gave up 4 bases and J gave up 1 base, with 14 bases separating them. This CDR3 comprises 15 residues. Germline V gene lookup returns CDR1 SGHRS and CDR2 YFSETQ. This CDR3 is CASSLSGDINYGYTF. The CDR3 region has the DNA TGCGCCAGCAGCCTCTCCGGGGATATTAACTATGGCTACACCTTC. The whole variable domain, remainder taken from reference TRBV5-1 and TRBJ1-2, is KAGVTQTPRYLIKTRGQQVTLSCSPISGHRSVSWYQQTPGQGLQFLFEYFSETQRNKGNFPGRFSGRQFSNSRSEMNVSTLELGDSALYLCASSLSGDINYGYTFGSGTRLTVV.

This chain connects TRBV18 to TRBJ2-1, with 11 bases matching TRBD2. This CDR3 spans 18 amino acids. CDR1 and CDR2 (germline): KGHSH, LQKENI. The junction had 8 bases not matched to a gene; V was cut back by 0 bases and J by 4 bases. CDR3 sequence: CASSPPTTGTSGYNEQFF. CDR3 bases: TGTGCCAGCTCACCACCCACGACCGGGACTAGCGGTTACAATGAGCAGTTCTTC.

Only a few counts were recorded for this clone. The genes are TRBV29-1 and TRBJ1-2; D is undetermined. This CDR3 contains 11 residues. The germline CDR1 and CDR2 sequences are SQVTM and ANQGSEA. V lost 4 bases and J 0 bases, leaving 3 bases between the germline ends. The CDR3 region has the DNA TGCAGCGTTGTAACTAACTATGGCTACACCTTC. It codes for CSVVTNYGYTF.

V usage is TRBV6-4 and J usage is TRBJ1-2; 9 bases agree with TRBD1. Germline assignment: CDR1 MRHNA and CDR2 SNTAGT. The CDR3 is 14 amino acids. V lost 2 bases, J lost 6 bases, and 4 bases stayed unmatched. The CDR3 loop reads CASSDGTGTDGYTF. The CDR3 nucleotides are TGTGCCAGCAGTGACGGGACAGGGACGGATGGCTACACCTTC.

The V and J genes are TRBV14 and TRBJ2-6, with D maybe TRBD2 (5 bases). Germline CDR1 is SGHDN and CDR2 is FVKESK. Trimming cost V 5 bases and J 0 bases, with 8 bases left between them. The CDR3 consists of 15 residues. CDR3 DNA sequence: TGTGCCAGCAGCGTGGGGAGCTCTGGGGCCAACGTCCTGACTTTC. Amino acid sequence: CASSVGSSGANVLTF.

This chain joins TRBV14 and TRBJ2-1; TRBD2 matches at 14 bases. This CDR3 is built from 17 residues. The V segment lost 0 bases and the J segment 9 bases; nucleotides outside the gene matches: 7. Germline values: CDR1 SGHDN, CDR2 FVKESK. This CDR3 is CASSQETGLAGVREQFF. In DNA, the CDR3 is TGTGCCAGCAGCCAAGAAACGGGACTAGCGGGAGTGCGTGAGCAGTTCTTC.

The chain recombines TRBV20-1 with TRBJ1-1, with a weak D call TRBD1 (6 bases). V was trimmed by 3 bases and J by 3 bases, leaving 20 bases between them. Germline V gene lookup returns CDR1 DFQATT and CDR2 SNEGSKA (reference sequence). The CDR3 has 16 residues. CDR3 region: CSASRYSGVRDTEAFF. The CDR3 coding sequence is TGCAGTGCTAGTCGGTATTCAGGGGTGCGGGACACTGAAGCTTTCTTT.

J is TRBJ1-1 and V is TRBV11-2; tentatively, D is TRBD1 (5 bases). This CDR3 comprises 14 residues. Germline V gene lookup returns CDR1 SGHAT and CDR2 FQNNGV. V shed 5 bases and J shed 3 bases, with 13 bases lying between them. Written as DNA, the CDR3 is TGTGCCAGCAGCCCCAGCGGGGCGGACACTGAAGCTTTCTTT. Translating it yields CASSPSGADTEAFF.

The CDR3 loop reads CASSTTAQGVQPQHF. CDR3 nucleotide sequence: TGTGCCAGCAGTACTACAGCACAGGGTGTTCAGCCCCAGCATTTT. The chain recombines TRBV6-6 with TRBJ1-5; possible D gene TRBD1, 6 bases. The CDR3 loop spans 15 amino acids. Trimming shortened V by 5 bases and J by 6 bases, and 17 bases separated the two germline ends. Germline lookup yields CDR1 MNHNY and CDR2 SVGAGI (reference sequence).

The chain links TRBV5-1 to TRBJ1-2; possibly TRBD1 for D (5 bases). The CDR3 loop spans 13 amino acids. Deletions cut 0 bases from V and 8 bases from J, with 11 bases between. The germline V gene encodes CDR1 SGHRS and CDR2 YFSETQ. The CDR3, as DNA: TGCGCCAGCAGCTTGGACAGGTATCGCGGCTACACCTTC. This codes for CASSLDRYRGYTF.

The chain joins TRBV14 to TRBJ2-1, with D possibly TRBD1 on 6 matching bases. The V gene lost 2 bases and the J gene lost 7 bases, with 9 bases spanning the gap. CDR3 length: 13 amino acids. Germline-derived CDR1 and CDR2 are SGHDN and FVKESK. The CDR3 nucleotides are TGTGCCAGCAGCCAACTACAGGGAAATGAGCAGTTCTTC. This encodes CASSQLQGNEQFF.

In DNA form, the CDR3 reads TGTGCCAGCTCACCAAACCAAGGAGGCGAGCAGTACTTC. As protein: CASSPNQGGEQYF. This chain uses TRBV18 with TRBJ2-7, with TRBD2 as a possible D gene (5 bases). The CDR3 has 13 amino acids. V was trimmed by 2 bases and J by 6 bases, leaving 11 bases between them. Germline-derived CDR1 and CDR2 are KGHSH and LQKENI.

CDR3 in DNA: TGTGCCAGCAGCCTACAGGGGGGCTATGGCTACACCTTC. This gives the protein CASSLQGGYGYTF. V gene TRBV5-6 combines with J gene TRBJ1-2; 8 positions match TRBD1. Trimming at V came to 4 bases and at J to 4 bases, leaving 3 bases not matched to a gene. CDR3 length: 13 amino acids. CDR1 and CDR2 from the germline V gene are SGHDT and YYEEEE.

V is TRBV30 and J is TRBJ2-7; TRBD2 might be the D (7 bases). Trimming cost V 0 bases and J 2 bases, with 14 bases left between them. Germline CDR1 and CDR2: GTSNPN and SVGIG (reference sequence). This CDR3 has 15 residues. The CDR3 sequence: CAWSVSGGLPYEQYF. CDR3 bases: TGTGCCTGGAGTGTATCGGGGGGCCTGCCCTACGAGCAGTACTTC.

The rearrangement joins TRBV24-1 to TRBJ1-3; 8 bases agree with TRBD1. With V trimmed by 4 bases and J by 4 bases, 11 bases remained unmatched. The CDR3 has 17 residues. Germline assignment: CDR1 KGHDR and CDR2 SFDVKD. This CDR3 reads CATSDSAGGALGNTIYF. CDR3 nucleotides: TGTGCCACCAGTGACTCGGCAGGGGGCGCGTTGGGAAACACCATATATTTT.

This chain links TRBV19 with TRBJ1-1; the match to TRBD1 covers 7 bases. This CDR3 is 15 amino acids long. V trimming: 3 bases; J trimming: 1 base; junction bases outside the gene matches: 5. Germline CDR1 LNHDA, CDR2 SQIVND (reference sequence). CDR3 protein: CASSMGQRRNTEAFF. DNA for the CDR3: TGTGCCAGTAGTATGGGACAGAGAAGGAACACTGAAGCTTTCTTT.

V usage is TRBV10-3 and J usage is TRBJ2-2, with D possibly TRBD1 on 5 matching bases. The germline V gene has CDR1 ENHRY and CDR2 SYGVKD. The CDR3 has 14 residues. V lost 7 bases and J 3 bases, leaving 12 bases between the germline ends. CDR3 residues: CAITPRADTGELFF. The CDR3 DNA reads TGTGCCATCACACCCAGGGCGGACACCGGGGAGCTGTTTTTT.

The chain carries TRBV30 and TRBJ1-1; D might be TRBD1 (6 bases). The germline V and J ends were trimmed by 4 bases and 8 bases, with 14 bases remaining between them. The CDR3 sequence is 12 residues long. Germline CDR1 reads GTSNPN; CDR2 reads SVGIG (reference sequence). CDR3 nucleotides: TGTGCCTGGACACGGGGGGCTTGGGAAGCTTTCTTT. Translating it yields CAWTRGAWEAFF.

The genes are TRBV19 and TRBJ1-2, with 7 bases lining up with TRBD1. Germline V gene lookup returns CDR1 LNHDA and CDR2 SQIVND (reference sequence). The CDR3 covers 15 residues. V was clipped by 7 bases and J by 1 base; unmatched bases: 9. CDR3 DNA: TGTGCCAGTACCGGAACAGGGGAAGTTAACTATGGCTACACCTTC. Translating it yields CASTGTGEVNYGYTF.

This clone has only a few counts. This chain links TRBV28 with TRBJ1-5; D uncertain. The CDR3 consists of 14 residues. From germline, CDR1 is MDHEN and CDR2 SYDVKM. Trimming took off 2 bases at V and 5 bases at J, with 10 bases between the two ends. CDR3 protein: CASSLLSYHQPQHF. The CDR3 nucleotides are TGTGCCAGCAGTTTACTATCGTACCATCAGCCCCAGCATTTT.

CDR3 sequence reads: CASRMETETYEQYF. The CDR3 nucleotides are TGTGCCAGCAGAATGGAGACAGAGACCTACGAGCAGTACTTC. The chain is built from TRBV2 and TRBJ2-7, with D maybe TRBD1 (5 bases). This CDR3 has 14 residues. With 6 bases removed from V and 2 bases from J, the gap between germline ends came to 14 bases. The germline gives CDR1 SNHLY, CDR2 FYNNEI.

The J gene is TRBJ2-7, the V gene TRBV6-5; 11 nucleotides line up with TRBD1. The CDR3 sequence is 14 residues long. Germline values: CDR1 MNHEY, CDR2 SVGAGI. With V trimmed by 4 bases and J by 3 bases, 2 bases remained unmatched. The CDR3 DNA sequence: TGTGCCAGCAGTTCCGGGACAGGGGGCTACGAGCAGTACTTC. This gives the protein CASSSGTGGYEQYF.

This chain connects TRBV5-4 to TRBJ1-1; possible D gene TRBD1, 6 bases. This CDR3 is built from 16 residues. V lost 3 bases and J lost 4, with 19 bases in between. Germline V gene sequence: CDR1 SGHNT, CDR2 YYREEE (reference sequence). The CDR3: CASSSVGGGSGTEAFF. The CDR3 DNA follows: TGTGCCAGCAGCTCCGTTGGGGGGGGCTCGGGCACTGAAGCTTTCTTT.

This clone has a count of ten or more. The gene calls are TRBV11-3 and TRBJ2-7, with TRBD2 as a possible D gene (5 bases). CDR3 length equals 14 residues. The ends were cut back, 1 base at V and 2 bases at J, with 9 bases in the middle. The V gene's germline CDR1 is SGHNT and CDR2 YENEEA. The CDR3 DNA sequence: TGTGCCAGCAGCTTAGCGGCGGGCCCCTACGAGCAGTACTTC. Translating gives CASSLAAGPYEQYF.

CDR3 sequence (DNA): TGTGCCAGCAGTGAATTAACAGGGTATACAGATACGCAGTATTTT. Its protein is CASSELTGYTDTQYF. V usage is TRBV25-1 and J usage is TRBJ2-3, with a weak D call TRBD1 (6 bases). Germline lookup yields CDR1 MGHDK and CDR2 SYGVNS. The CDR3 has 15 amino acids. Trimming took 1 base from V and 3 from J, leaving 11 bases between them. Drawing the rest from reference TRBV25-1 and TRBJ2-3, the complete variable domain is EADIYQTPRYLVIGTGKKITLECSQTMGHDKMYWYQQDPGMELHLIHYSYGVNSTEKGDLSSESTVSRIRTEHFPLTLESARPSHTSQYLCASSELTGYTDTQYFGPGTRLTVL.

At least ten counts were recorded for this clone. V gene TRBV2 combines with J gene TRBJ1-5; D might be TRBD1 (6 bases). The V gene's germline CDR1 is SNHLY and CDR2 FYNNEI. CDR3 length: 16 amino acids. V was cut by 6 bases and J by 1 base, with 16 bases left in between. The CDR3 region is CASRTRGLGSNQPQHF. CDR3 in DNA: TGTGCCAGCAGAACCAGGGGTCTTGGGAGCAATCAGCCCCAGCATTTT.

The V call is TRBV6-5, the J call TRBJ2-7, with TRBD2 matching 7 bases. The CDR3 length is 15 residues. Germline V gives CDR1 MNHEY, CDR2 SVGAGI. With 0 bases clipped from V and 2 bases from J, the junction kept 4 bases outside the gene matches. CDR3 DNA: TGTGCCAGCAGTTACTCGATTCGGGGGGCCTACGAGCAGTACTTC. Residues: CASSYSIRGAYEQYF.